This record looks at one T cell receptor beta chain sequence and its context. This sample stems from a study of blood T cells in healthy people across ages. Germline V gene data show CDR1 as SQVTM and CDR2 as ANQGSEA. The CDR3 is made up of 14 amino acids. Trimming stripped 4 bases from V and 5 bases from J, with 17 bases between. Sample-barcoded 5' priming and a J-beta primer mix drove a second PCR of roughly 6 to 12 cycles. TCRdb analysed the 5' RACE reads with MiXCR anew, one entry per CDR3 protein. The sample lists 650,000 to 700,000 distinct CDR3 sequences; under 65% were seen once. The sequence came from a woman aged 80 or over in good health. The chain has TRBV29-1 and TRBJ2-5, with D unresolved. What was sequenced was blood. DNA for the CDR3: TGCAGCGTTGGAATCCCGGAACGCGGTGAGACCCAGTACTTC. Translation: CSVGIPERGETQYF.